This T cell receptor (beta chain) was recorded in a study of blood T cell repertoires in COVID-19. Overall study: From T cells, B-cell-depleted T cells, or PBMCs came the material, which was cDNA or gDNA.

Trimming took 0 bases from V and 6 from J, leaving 12 bases between them. This CDR3 has 14 amino acids. Per germline, CDR1 GTSNPN and CDR2 SVGIG (reference sequence). This table comes from immunoSEQ multiplex PCR, and its TCRdb copy is limited to in-frame clones, with some not included. This table holds a few hundred thousand clones, 85% found once. The receptor was derived from a man aged 40-55 years who had recovered from COVID-19. The sequencing sample was made of PBMCs or T cells enriched from blood (not recorded which). The chain has TRBV30 and TRBJ1-5; no clear D. CDR3: CAWSVSVRSQPQHF. The CDR3, as DNA: TGTGCCTGGAGTGTATCCGTTAGAAGTCAGCCCCAGCATTTT.